Listed here are 2 T cell receptor beta chains from one sample, sequenced in a study of blood T cell repertoires in COVID-19. Assay: immunoSEQ multiplex PCR; the TCRdb copy retains only in-frame clones and omits some. The sample contains under 150,000 clones, about 80% of which appear only once. The sequencing input was peripheral blood. The receptors originated from an elderly woman in a cohort sampled during active or convalescent COVID-19.

This clone was detected a few times. The chain employs TRBV6-1 and TRBJ1-1; maybe TRBD1 (5 bases). From germline, CDR1 is MNHNS and CDR2 SASEGT. The V end lost 3 bases, the J end lost 0 bases, and 11 bases lay between the germline ends. This CDR3 region has 15 residues. In nucleotides, the CDR3 is TGTGCCAGCAGTGATTTCGGGGGGGTGAACACTGAAGCTTTCTTT. Encoded protein: CASSDFGGVNTEAFF.

The chain joins TRBV29-1 to TRBJ2-3, with 8 nucleotides matching TRBD1. Germline CDR1 SQVTM, CDR2 ANQGSEA. The trim removed 4 bases at V and 3 bases at J, leaving 3 bases unmatched. This CDR3 comprises 13 residues. In DNA form, the CDR3 reads TGCAGCGTTGGGGGACAGGCTACAGATACGCAGTATTTT. Translation: CSVGGQATDTQYF.